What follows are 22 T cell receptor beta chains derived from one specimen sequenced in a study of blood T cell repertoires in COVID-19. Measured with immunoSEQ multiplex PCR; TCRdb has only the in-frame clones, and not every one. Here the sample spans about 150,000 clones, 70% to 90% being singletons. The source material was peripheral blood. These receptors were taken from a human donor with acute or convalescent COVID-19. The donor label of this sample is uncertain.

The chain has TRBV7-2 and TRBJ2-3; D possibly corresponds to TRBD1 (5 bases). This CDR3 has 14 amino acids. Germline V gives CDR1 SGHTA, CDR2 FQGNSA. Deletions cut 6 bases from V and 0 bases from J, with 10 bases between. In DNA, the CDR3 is TGTGCCAGCAGGAAAGGGGCTAGCACAGATACGCAGTATTTT. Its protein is CASRKGASTDTQYF.

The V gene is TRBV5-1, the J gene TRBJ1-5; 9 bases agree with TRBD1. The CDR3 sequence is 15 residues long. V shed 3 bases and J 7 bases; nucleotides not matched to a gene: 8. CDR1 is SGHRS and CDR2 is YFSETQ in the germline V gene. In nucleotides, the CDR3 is TGCGCCAGCAGCTATACAGGGGGCTGGGAACAGCCCCAGCATTTT. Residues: CASSYTGGWEQPQHF.

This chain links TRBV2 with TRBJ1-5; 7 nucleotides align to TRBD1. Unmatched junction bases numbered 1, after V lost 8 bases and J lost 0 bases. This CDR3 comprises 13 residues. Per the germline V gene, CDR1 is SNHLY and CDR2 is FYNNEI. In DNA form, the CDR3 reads TGTGCCAGCGACAGGGATAGCAATCAGCCCCAGCATTTT. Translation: CASDRDSNQPQHF.

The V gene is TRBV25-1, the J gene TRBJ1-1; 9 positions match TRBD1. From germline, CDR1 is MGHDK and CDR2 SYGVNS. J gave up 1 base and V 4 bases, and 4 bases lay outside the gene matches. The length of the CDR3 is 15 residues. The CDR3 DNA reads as TGTGCCAGCAGTGGTTACAGGGGGCAGAACACTGAAGCTTTCTTT. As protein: CASSGYRGQNTEAFF.

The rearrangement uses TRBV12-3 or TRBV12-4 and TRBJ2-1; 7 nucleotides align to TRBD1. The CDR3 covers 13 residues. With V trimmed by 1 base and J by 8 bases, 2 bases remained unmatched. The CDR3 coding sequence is TGTGCCAGCAGTTTAGGACAGGGCCATGAGCAGTTCTTC. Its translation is CASSLGQGHEQFF.

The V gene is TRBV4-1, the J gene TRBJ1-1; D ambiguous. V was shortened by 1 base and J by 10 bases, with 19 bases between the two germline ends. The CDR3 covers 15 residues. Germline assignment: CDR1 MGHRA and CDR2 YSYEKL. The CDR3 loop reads CASSQVWTPKEGAFF. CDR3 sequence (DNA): TGCGCCAGCAGCCAAGTATGGACGCCTAAAGAGGGAGCTTTCTTT.

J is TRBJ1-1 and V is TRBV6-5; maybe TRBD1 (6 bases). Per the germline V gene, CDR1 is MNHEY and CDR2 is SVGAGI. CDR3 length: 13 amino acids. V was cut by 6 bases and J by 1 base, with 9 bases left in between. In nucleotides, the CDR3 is TGTGCCAGCAGAGGGACACCGAACACTGAAGCTTTCTTT. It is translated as CASRGTPNTEAFF.

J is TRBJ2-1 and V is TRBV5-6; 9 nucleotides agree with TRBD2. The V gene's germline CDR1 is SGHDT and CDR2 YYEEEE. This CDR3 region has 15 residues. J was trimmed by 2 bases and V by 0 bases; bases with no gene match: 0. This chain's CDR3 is CASSLASGTYNEQFF. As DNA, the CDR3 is TGTGCCAGCAGCTTGGCTAGCGGGACCTACAATGAGCAGTTCTTC.

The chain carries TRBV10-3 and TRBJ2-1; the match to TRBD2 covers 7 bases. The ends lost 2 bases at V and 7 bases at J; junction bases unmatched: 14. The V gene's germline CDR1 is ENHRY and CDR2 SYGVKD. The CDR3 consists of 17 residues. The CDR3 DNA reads TGTGCCATCAGTGAGGCTTTAACGGGAGGCCCCGGGAATGAGCAGTTCTTC. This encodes CAISEALTGGPGNEQFF.

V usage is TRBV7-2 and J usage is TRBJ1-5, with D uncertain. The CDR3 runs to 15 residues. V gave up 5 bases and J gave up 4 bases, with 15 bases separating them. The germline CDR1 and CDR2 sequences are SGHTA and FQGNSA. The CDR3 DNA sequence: TGTGCCAGCAGCAACTATGCCAGCATGAATCAGCCCCAGCATTTT. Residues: CASSNYASMNQPQHF.

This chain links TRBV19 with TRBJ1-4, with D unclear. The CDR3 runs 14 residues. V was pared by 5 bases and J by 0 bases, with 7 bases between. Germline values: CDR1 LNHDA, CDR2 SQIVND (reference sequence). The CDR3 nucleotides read TGTGCCAGTAGTCTTTATGCAACTAATGAAAAACTGTTTTTT. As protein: CASSLYATNEKLFF. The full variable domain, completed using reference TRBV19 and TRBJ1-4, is DGGITQSPKYLFRKEGQNVTLSCEQNLNHDAMYWYRQDPGQGLRLIYYSQIVNDFQKGDIAEGYSVSREKKESFPLTVTSAQKNPTAFYLCASSLYATNEKLFFGSGTQLSVL.

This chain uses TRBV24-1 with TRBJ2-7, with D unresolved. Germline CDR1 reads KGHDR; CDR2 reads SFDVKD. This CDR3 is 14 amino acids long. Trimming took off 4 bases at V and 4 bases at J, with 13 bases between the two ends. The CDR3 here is CATSDLSLEYEQYV. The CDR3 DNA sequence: TGTGCCACCAGTGACTTATCACTCGAGTACGAGCAGTACGTC.

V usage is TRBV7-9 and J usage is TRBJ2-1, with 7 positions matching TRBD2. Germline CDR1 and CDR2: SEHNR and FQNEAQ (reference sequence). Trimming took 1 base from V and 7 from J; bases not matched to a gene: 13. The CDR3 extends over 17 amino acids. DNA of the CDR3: TGTGCCAGCAGCTTAGACCGACGGCTAGCGGTGGGGAATGAGCAGTTCTTC. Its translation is CASSLDRRLAVGNEQFF. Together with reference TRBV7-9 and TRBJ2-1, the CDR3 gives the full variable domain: DTGVSQNPRHKITKRGQNVTFRCDPISEHNRLYWYRQTLGQGPEFLTYFQNEAQLEKSRLLSDRFSAERPKGSFSTLEIQRTEQGDSAMYLCASSLDRRLAVGNEQFFGPGTRLTVL.

The CDR3 nucleotides read TGTGCCAGTAGTATTGAGAGGGGGCGGAACATTCAGTACTTC. It yields the protein CASSIERGRNIQYF. The chain links TRBV19 to TRBJ2-4, with 7 bases identical to TRBD1. V trimming: 3 bases; J trimming: 7 bases; junction bases outside the gene matches: 6. In germline, CDR1 is LNHDA, CDR2 SQIVND (reference sequence). CDR3 size: 14 residues. The entire variable domain, with the rest obtained from reference TRBV19 and TRBJ2-4, is as follows: DGGITQSPKYLFRKEGQNVTLSCEQNLNHDAMYWYRQDPGQGLRLIYYSQIVNDFQKGDIAEGYSVSREKKESFPLTVTSAQKNPTAFYLCASSIERGRNIQYFGAGTRLSVL.

DNA for the CDR3: TGTGCCAGTAGCACTCCGGGACAGGGGGGATTTGCCCAGCATTTT. It encodes CASSTPGQGGFAQHF. The chain recombines TRBV19 with TRBJ1-5; TRBD1 matches at 11 bases. The CDR3 is 15 amino acids. Germline V lookup: CDR1 LNHDA, CDR2 SQIVND (reference sequence). V lost 6 bases and J lost 11; bases outside the gene matches: 12.

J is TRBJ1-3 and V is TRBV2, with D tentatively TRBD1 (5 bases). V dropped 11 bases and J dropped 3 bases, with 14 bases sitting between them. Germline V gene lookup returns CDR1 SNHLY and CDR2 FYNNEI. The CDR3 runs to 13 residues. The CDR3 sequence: CASQGGFGNTIYF. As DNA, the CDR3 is TGTGCCTCCCAGGGAGGCTTTGGAAACACCATATATTTT. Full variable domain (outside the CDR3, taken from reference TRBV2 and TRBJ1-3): EPEVTQTPSHQVTQMGQEVILRCVPISNHLYFYWYRQILGQKVEFLVSFYNNEISEKSEIFDDQFSVERPDGSNFTLKIRSTKLEDSAMYFCASQGGFGNTIYFGEGSWLTVV.

The CDR3 coding sequence is TGTGCCTGGAATCCCGGACAGGGGGGAAACGAAAAACTGTTTTTT. Translating it yields CAWNPGQGGNEKLFF. V usage is TRBV30 and J usage is TRBJ1-4, with 10 bases lining up with TRBD1. Germline V gives CDR1 GTSNPN, CDR2 SVGIG (reference sequence). The J segment lost 8 bases and the V segment lost 4 bases, leaving 10 bases of the junction unmatched. CDR3 length: 15 residues.

CDR3 sequence: CASSFYTEAFF. In nucleotides, the CDR3 is TGTGCCAGCAGTTTTTATACTGAAGCTTTCTTT. The chain couples TRBV28 to TRBJ1-1; D is unresolved. Looked up from germline, CDR1 is MDHEN and CDR2 is SYDVKM. Trimming pared 3 bases from V and 5 bases from J, leaving 4 bases between. The CDR3 consists of 11 residues.

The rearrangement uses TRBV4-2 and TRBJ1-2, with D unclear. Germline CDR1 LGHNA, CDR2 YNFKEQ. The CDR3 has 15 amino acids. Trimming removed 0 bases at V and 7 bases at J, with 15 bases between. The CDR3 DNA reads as TGTGCCAGCAGCCAAGATGGTACCCCGGGTGGTGGCTACACCTTC. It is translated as CASSQDGTPGGGYTF.

The CDR3 loop reads CAWTVGTGVEKLFF. In DNA, the CDR3 is TGTGCCTGGACCGTAGGTACAGGGGTAGAAAAACTGTTTTTT. The V and J genes are TRBV30 and TRBJ1-4; TRBD1 agrees at 7 bases. After removal of 4 bases from V and 8 bases from J, the junction contained 10 bases not matched to a gene. The CDR3 contains 14 residues. CDR1 is GTSNPN, CDR2 SVGIG, per germline (reference sequence).

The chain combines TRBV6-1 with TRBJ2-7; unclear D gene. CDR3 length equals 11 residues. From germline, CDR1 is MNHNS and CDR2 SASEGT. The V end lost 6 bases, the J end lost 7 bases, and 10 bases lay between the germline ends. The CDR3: CASRYTEEQYF. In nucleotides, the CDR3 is TGTGCCAGCAGGTATACGGAGGAGCAGTACTTC.

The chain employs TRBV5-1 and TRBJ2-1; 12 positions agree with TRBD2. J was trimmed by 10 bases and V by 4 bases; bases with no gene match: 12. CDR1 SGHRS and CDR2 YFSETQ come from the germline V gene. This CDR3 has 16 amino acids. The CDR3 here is CASSVSSGGALGEQFF. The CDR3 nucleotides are TGCGCCAGCAGCGTCTCTAGCGGGGGGGCCTTAGGGGAGCAGTTCTTC. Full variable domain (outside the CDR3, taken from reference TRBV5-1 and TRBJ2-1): KAGVTQTPRYLIKTRGQQVTLSCSPISGHRSVSWYQQTPGQGLQFLFEYFSETQRNKGNFPGRFSGRQFSNSRSEMNVSTLELGDSALYLCASSVSSGGALGEQFFGPGTRLTVL.